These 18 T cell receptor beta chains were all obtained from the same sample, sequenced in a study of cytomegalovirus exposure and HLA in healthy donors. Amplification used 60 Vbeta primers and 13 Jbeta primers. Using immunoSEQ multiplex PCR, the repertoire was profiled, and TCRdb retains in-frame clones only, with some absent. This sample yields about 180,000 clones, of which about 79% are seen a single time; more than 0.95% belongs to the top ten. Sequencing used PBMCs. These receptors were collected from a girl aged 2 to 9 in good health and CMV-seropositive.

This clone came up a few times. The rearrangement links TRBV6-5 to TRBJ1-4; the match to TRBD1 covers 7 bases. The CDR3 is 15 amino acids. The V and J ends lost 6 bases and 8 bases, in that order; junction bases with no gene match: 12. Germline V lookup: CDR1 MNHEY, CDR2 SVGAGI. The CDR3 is CASRLLGGVEEKLFF. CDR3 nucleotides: TGTGCCAGCAGACTTTTAGGGGGCGTAGAGGAAAAACTGTTTTTT.

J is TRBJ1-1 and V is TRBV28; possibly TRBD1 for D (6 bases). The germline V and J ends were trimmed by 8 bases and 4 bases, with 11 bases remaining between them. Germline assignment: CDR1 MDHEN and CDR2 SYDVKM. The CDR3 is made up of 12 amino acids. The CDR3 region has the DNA TGTGCCAGCGGACAGTCATTCACTGAAGCTTTCTTT. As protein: CASGQSFTEAFF. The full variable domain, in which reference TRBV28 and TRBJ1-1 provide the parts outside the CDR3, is DVKVTQSSRYLVKRTGEKVFLECVQDMDHENMFWYRQDPGLGLRLIYFSYDVKMKEKGDIPEGYSVSREKKERFSLILESASTNQTSMYLCASGQSFTEAFFGQGTRLTVV.

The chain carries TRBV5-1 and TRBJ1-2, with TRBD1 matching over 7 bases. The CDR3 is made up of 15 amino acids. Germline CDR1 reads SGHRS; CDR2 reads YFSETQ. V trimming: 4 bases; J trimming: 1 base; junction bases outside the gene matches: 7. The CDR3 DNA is TGCGCCAGCAGCGAGGGACAGAATTATAACTATGGCTACACCTTC. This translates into CASSEGQNYNYGYTF.

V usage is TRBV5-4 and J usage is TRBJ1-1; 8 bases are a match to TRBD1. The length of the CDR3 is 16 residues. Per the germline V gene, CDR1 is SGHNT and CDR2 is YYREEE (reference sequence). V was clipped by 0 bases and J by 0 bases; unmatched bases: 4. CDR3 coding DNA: TGTGCCAGCAGCTTGGTGGGGGACAGGCTGAACACTGAAGCTTTCTTT. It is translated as CASSLVGDRLNTEAFF.

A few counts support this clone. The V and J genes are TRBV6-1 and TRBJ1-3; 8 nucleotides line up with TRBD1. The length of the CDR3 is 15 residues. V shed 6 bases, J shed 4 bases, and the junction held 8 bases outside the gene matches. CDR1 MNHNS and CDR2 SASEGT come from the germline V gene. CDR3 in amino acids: CASSPDRVGGNTIYF. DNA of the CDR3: TGTGCCAGCAGCCCGGACAGGGTAGGAGGAAACACCATATATTTT.

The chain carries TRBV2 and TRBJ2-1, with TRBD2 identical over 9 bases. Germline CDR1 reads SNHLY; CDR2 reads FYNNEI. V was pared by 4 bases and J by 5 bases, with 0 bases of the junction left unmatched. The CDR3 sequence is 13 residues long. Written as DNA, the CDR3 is TGTGCCAGCAGTGGACTAGCGGACAATGAGCAGTTCTTC. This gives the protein CASSGLADNEQFF.

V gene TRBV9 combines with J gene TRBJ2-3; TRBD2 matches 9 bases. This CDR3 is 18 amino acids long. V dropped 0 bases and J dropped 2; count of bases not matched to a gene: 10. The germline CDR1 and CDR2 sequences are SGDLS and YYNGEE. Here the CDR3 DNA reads TGTGCCAGCAGCGTAGATGGGAGACTAGCGGACTTCACAGATACGCAGTATTTT. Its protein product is CASSVDGRLADFTDTQYF.

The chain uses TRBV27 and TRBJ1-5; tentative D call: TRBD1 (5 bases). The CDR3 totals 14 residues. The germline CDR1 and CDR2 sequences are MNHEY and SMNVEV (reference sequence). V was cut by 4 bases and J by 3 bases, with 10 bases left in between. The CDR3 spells CASSSGGSNQPQHF. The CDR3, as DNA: TGTGCCAGCAGTTCGGGGGGATCCAATCAGCCCCAGCATTTT.

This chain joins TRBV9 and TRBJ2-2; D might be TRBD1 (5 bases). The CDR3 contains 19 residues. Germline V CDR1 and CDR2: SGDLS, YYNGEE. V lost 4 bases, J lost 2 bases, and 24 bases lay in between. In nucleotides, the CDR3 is TGTGCCAGCAGCCCACAATCATATTACAGGAGCGATAACACCGGGGAGCTGTTTTTT. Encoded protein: CASSPQSYYRSDNTGELFF. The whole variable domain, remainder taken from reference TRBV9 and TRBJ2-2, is DSGVTQTPKHLITATGQRVTLRCSPRSGDLSVYWYQQSLDQGLQFLIQYYNGEERAKGNILERFSAQQFPDLHSELNLSSLELGDSALYFCASSPQSYYRSDNTGELFFGEGSRLTVL.

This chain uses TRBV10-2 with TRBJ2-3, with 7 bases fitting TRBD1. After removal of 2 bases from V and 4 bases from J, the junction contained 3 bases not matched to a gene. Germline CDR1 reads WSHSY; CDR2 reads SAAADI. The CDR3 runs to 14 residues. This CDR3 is CASSEEGAADTQYF. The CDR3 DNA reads TGCGCCAGCAGTGAGGAGGGGGCAGCAGATACGCAGTATTTT.

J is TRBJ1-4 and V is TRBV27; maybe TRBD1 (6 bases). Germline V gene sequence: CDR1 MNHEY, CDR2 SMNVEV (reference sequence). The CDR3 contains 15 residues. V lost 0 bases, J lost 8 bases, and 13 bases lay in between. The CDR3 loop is CASSLSGGAIEKLFF. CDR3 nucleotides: TGTGCCAGCAGTTTATCGGGGGGGGCGATAGAAAAACTGTTTTTT.

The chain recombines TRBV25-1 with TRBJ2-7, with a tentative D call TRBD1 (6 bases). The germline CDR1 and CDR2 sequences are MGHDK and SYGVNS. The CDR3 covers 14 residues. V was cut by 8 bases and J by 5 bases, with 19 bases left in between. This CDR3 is CASGLRQGLDEQYF. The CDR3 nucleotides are TGTGCCAGCGGGCTCCGGCAGGGGCTCGACGAGCAGTACTTC.

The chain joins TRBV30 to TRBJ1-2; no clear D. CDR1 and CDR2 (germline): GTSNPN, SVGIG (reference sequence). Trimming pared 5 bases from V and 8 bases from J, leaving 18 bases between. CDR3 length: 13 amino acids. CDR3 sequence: CAWGIGMASGYTF. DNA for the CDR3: TGTGCCTGGGGGATCGGGATGGCGTCCGGCTACACCTTC.

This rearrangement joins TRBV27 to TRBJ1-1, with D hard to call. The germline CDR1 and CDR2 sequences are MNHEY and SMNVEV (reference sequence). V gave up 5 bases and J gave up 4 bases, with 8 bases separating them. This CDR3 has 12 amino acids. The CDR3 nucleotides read TGTGCCAGCAGTACTCGGAGCACTGAAGCTTTCTTT. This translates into CASSTRSTEAFF.

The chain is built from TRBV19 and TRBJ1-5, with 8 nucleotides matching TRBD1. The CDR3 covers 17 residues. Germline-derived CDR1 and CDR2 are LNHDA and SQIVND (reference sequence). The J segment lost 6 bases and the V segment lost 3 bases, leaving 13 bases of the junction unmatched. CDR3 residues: CASSIGSQGAFGQPQHF. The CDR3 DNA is TGTGCCAGTAGTATCGGCAGCCAGGGGGCGTTCGGTCAGCCCCAGCATTTT.

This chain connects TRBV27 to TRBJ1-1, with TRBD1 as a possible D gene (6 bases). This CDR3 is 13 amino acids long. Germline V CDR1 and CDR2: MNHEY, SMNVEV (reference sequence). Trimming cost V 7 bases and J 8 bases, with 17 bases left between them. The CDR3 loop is CASNSADRREAFF. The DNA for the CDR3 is TGTGCCAGCAACTCCGCGGACAGAAGGGAAGCTTTCTTT.

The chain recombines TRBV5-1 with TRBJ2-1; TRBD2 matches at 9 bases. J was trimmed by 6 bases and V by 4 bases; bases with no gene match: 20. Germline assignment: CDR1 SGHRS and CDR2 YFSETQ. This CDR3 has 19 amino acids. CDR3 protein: CASSPALIGRASGVNEQFF. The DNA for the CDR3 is TGCGCCAGCAGCCCGGCCTTGATTGGCAGGGCTAGCGGGGTCAATGAGCAGTTCTTC.

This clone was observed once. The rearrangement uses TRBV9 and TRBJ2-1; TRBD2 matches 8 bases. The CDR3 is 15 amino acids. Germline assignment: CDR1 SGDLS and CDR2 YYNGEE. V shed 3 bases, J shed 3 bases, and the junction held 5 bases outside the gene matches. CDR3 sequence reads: CASSEGGGLYNEQFF. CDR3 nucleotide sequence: TGTGCCAGCAGCGAGGGCGGGGGGCTCTACAATGAGCAGTTCTTC.